Below are 15 T cell receptor beta chains sequenced from a single sample in a study of T cells after yellow fever vaccination. TCRdb analysed the 5' RACE reads with MiXCR anew, one entry per CDR3 protein. The sample holds approximately 300,000 distinct CDR3 sequences, 8.7% seen once. This specimen consisted of PBMCs, obtained on the day of the first yellow fever vaccination. These TCRs come from a man younger than 30 who received the YFV17D yellow fever vaccine.

This clonotype was observed a few times. The chain employs TRBV11-1 and TRBJ2-7; TRBD1 matches 9 bases. V lost 5 bases to trimming and J lost 3 bases; unmatched junction nucleotides: 8. The CDR3 extends over 15 amino acids. CDR1 and CDR2 from the germline V gene are SGHAT and FQDESV (reference sequence). CDR3 DNA sequence: TGTGCCAGCAGCGCCCGGGGACAGGGTTTCTACGAGCAGTACTTC. It translates to CASSARGQGFYEQYF.

This clonotype was detected a few times. This rearrangement joins TRBV29-1 to TRBJ2-7; no definite D call. Germline values: CDR1 SQVTM, CDR2 ANQGSEA. V shed 7 bases and J shed 5 bases, with 9 bases lying between them. This CDR3 contains 10 residues. Here the CDR3 reads CSAGTHEQYF. CDR3 coding DNA: TGCAGCGCAGGAACCCACGAGCAGTACTTC.

As to this clonotype: A read error may produce the germline difference seen at one junction end. This chain connects TRBV20-1 to TRBJ2-3; 11 bases align to TRBD1. CDR1 and CDR2 from the germline V gene are DFQATT and SNEGSKA (reference sequence). The CDR3 extends over 14 amino acids. The CDR3 region is CCARTGGASDTLYF. CDR3 coding DNA: TGCTGTGCTCGGACAGGGGGCGCTTCAGATACGCTGTATTTT.

This clonotype has a handful of counts. The chain employs TRBV4-2 and TRBJ2-3, with a weak D call TRBD2 (5 bases). Looked up from germline, CDR1 is LGHNA and CDR2 is YNFKEQ. Deletions cut 4 bases from V and 0 bases from J, with 14 bases between. This CDR3 has 16 amino acids. CDR3 bases: TGTGCCAGCAGCCGGCGAGGGCTACCTAGCACAGATACGCAGTATTTT. It specifies CASSRRGLPSTDTQYF.

In its sample, this clonotype was seen many times. J is TRBJ1-1 and V is TRBV4-3, with no clear D. V lost 6 bases and J 4 bases, leaving 15 bases between the germline ends. CDR3 length: 14 residues. Germline CDR1 reads LGHNA; CDR2 reads YSLEER. This CDR3 is CASRVVGGSTEAFF. The CDR3 coding sequence is TGCGCCAGCAGGGTGGTGGGCGGATCCACTGAAGCTTTCTTT.

This clonotype was recorded a few times. The chain uses TRBV4-3 and TRBJ2-5, with D possibly being TRBD1 or TRBD2 (6 bases each). The CDR3 consists of 16 residues. The germline V and J ends were trimmed by 3 bases and 2 bases, with 16 bases remaining between them. Germline CDR1 and CDR2: LGHNA and YSLEER. CDR3 sequence (DNA): TGCGCCAGCAGCCAGTTCGAAAGGGGGGCTCAAGAGACCCAGTACTTC. Translating gives CASSQFERGAQETQYF.

This clonotype was counted between two and nine times. The CDR3 loop is CASSLGVPGRGSGNGYTF. CDR3 sequence (DNA): TGTGCCAGCAGTTTAGGAGTGCCAGGTCGTGGTAGCGGGAATGGCTACACCTTC. The chain has TRBV12-3 or TRBV12-4 and TRBJ1-2; no clear D gene. V lost 1 base and J 6 bases, leaving 24 bases between the germline ends. The CDR3 contains 18 residues.

This clonotype was counted a few times. The chain is built from TRBV6-2 or TRBV6-3 and TRBJ2-3, with TRBD2 matching 8 bases. The length of the CDR3 is 14 residues. CDR1 is MNHEY and CDR2 is SVGEGT in the germline V gene. Trimming removed 6 bases from V and 5 bases from J; junction bases left unmatched: 7. The CDR3 DNA reads as TGTGCCAGCAGAAGAAGCGGGGGACGAGATACGCAGTATTTT. This codes for CASRRSGGRDTQYF.

The V gene is TRBV27, the J gene TRBJ2-1, with 7 bases that match TRBD1. CDR1 is MNHEY, CDR2 SMNVEV, per germline (reference sequence). The CDR3 consists of 15 residues. With 5 bases clipped from V and 6 bases from J, the junction kept 10 bases outside the gene matches. Here the CDR3 DNA reads TGTGCCAGCAGTCCACTGAGGGCAGGGGGCAATGAGCAGTTCTTC. Its protein product is CASSPLRAGGNEQFF.

V usage is TRBV10-3 and J usage is TRBJ1-1; 10 bases fit TRBD1. Germline values: CDR1 ENHRY, CDR2 SYGVKD. This CDR3 has 17 amino acids. J was trimmed by 0 bases and V by 1 base; bases with no gene match: 5. The CDR3 spells CAISELGTGAMNTEAFF. The CDR3 coding sequence is TGTGCCATCAGTGAGTTAGGGACAGGGGCAATGAACACTGAAGCTTTCTTT.

The chain employs TRBV5-1 and TRBJ2-5; D ambiguous. Germline V gene lookup returns CDR1 SGHRS and CDR2 YFSETQ. This CDR3 is 14 amino acids long. Trimming shortened V by 3 bases and J by 5 bases, and 14 bases separated the two germline ends. CDR3 bases: TGCGCCAGCAGCTCTGGAGTGGTTCGGGAGACCCAGTACTTC. This translates into CASSSGVVRETQYF.

About this clonotype: Given a much more abundant clone one base away, this may be a read error. V usage is TRBV5-1 and J usage is TRBJ2-2; D is unresolved. The germline CDR1 and CDR2 sequences are SGHRS and YFSETQ. Trimming cost V 3 bases and J 0 bases, with 9 bases left between them. The CDR3 extends over 15 amino acids. For the CDR3, the DNA is TGCGCCAGCAGCTACCAGGTGGCGAACACCGGGGAGCTGTTTTTT. This translates into CASSYQVANTGELFF.

The V gene is TRBV12-3 or TRBV12-4, the J gene TRBJ2-3, with a tentative D call TRBD2 (5 bases). Trimming pared 5 bases from V and 0 bases from J, leaving 12 bases between. This CDR3 has 15 amino acids. The CDR3 reads CASSRAEISTDTQYF. The CDR3 bases are TGTGCCAGCAGTCGAGCGGAAATAAGCACAGATACGCAGTATTTT.

V usage is TRBV4-1 and J usage is TRBJ2-1; tentative D call: TRBD2 (5 bases). The CDR3 sequence is 16 residues long. Germline V gene data show CDR1 as MGHRA and CDR2 as YSYEKL. The V and J ends lost 2 bases and 2 bases respectively, with 13 bases between them. This CDR3 is CASSQPTRDAYNEQFF. The DNA of the CDR3 is TGCGCCAGCAGCCAACCTACCCGGGATGCCTACAATGAGCAGTTCTTC.

This clonotype has a count of ten or more. The chain uses TRBV12-3 or TRBV12-4 and TRBJ2-7, with D unresolved. The CDR3 consists of 13 residues. V lost 2 bases and J lost 0, with 5 bases in between. CDR3 region: CASSLTPSYEQYV. The CDR3 nucleotides read TGTGCCAGCAGTTTAACACCCTCCTACGAGCAGTACGTC.